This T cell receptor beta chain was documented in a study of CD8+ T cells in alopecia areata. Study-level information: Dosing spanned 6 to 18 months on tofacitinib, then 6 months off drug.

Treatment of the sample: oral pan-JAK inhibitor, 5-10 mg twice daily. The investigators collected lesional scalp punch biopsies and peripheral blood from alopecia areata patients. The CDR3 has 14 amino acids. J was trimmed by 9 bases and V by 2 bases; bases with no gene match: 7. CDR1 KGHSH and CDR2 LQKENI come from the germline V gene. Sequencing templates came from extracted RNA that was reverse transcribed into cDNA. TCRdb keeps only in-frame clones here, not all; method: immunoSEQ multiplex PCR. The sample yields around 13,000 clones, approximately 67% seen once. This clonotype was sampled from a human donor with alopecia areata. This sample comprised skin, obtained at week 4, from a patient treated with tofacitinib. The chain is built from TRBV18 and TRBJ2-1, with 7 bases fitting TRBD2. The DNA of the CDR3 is TGTGCCAGCTCACCAACGGCGGGGGATAGTGAGCAGTTCTTC. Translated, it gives CASSPTAGDSEQFF.